The 12 T cell receptor beta chains below all came from one sample that was sequenced in a study of T cells in localized non-small cell lung cancer. Here immunoSEQ multiplex PCR was the method, and the copy in TCRdb shows in-frame clones only, minus some. The sample includes more than 20,000 clones, approximately 90% seen only once; the top ten take under 7.5%. The sample was peripheral blood, taken before any cancer treatment. These receptors all stem from an older male donor with stage I squamous cell lung carcinoma.

This chain uses TRBV6-1 with TRBJ1-2, with unresolved D. Germline-derived CDR1 and CDR2 are MNHNS and SASEGT. The CDR3 has 14 amino acids. V gave up 0 bases and J gave up 4 bases, with 9 bases separating them. CDR3 residues: CASSEASVGYGYTF. As DNA, the CDR3 is TGTGCCAGCAGTGAAGCGTCGGTGGGCTATGGCTACACCTTC.

The table lists this clone with a count of one. V gene TRBV6-5 combines with J gene TRBJ2-7; TRBD1 agrees at 8 bases. With V trimmed by 9 bases and J by 2 bases, 3 bases remained unmatched. Germline CDR1 MNHEY, CDR2 SVGAGI. CDR3 length: 12 residues. DNA for the CDR3: TGTGCCAGTCGACAGGGGACCTACGAGCAGTACTTC. It translates to CASRQGTYEQYF.

The gene calls are TRBV30 and TRBJ1-4; weak D call: TRBD1 (6 bases). The CDR3 length is 12 residues. Trimming removed 1 base from V and 6 bases from J, with 6 bases in between. From germline, CDR1 is GTSNPN and CDR2 SVGIG (reference sequence). CDR3 DNA: TGTGCCTGGAGTGACAGGGATGAAAAACTGTTTTTT. It yields the protein CAWSDRDEKLFF. Supplemented by reference TRBV30 and TRBJ1-4, the full variable domain reads SQTIHQWPATLVQPVGSPLSLECTVEGTSNPNLYWYRQAAGRGLQLLFYSVGIGQISSEVPQNLSASRPQDRQFILSSKKLLLSDSGFYLCAWSDRDEKLFFGSGTQLSVL.

The chain uses TRBV7-3 and TRBJ2-5; 7 positions agree with TRBD1. This CDR3 has 15 residues. Germline CDR1 reads SGHTA; CDR2 reads FQGTGA. V trimming: 5 bases; J trimming: 1 base; junction bases outside the gene matches: 7. The CDR3 coding sequence is TGTGCCAGCAGCGCGACGGGACAGAGCCAAGAGACCCAGTACTTC. Encoded protein: CASSATGQSQETQYF. The full variable domain, with the rest looked up from reference TRBV7-3 and TRBJ2-5, is GAGVSQTPSNKVTEKGKYVELRCDPISGHTALYWYRQSLGQGPEFLIYFQGTGAADDSGLPNDRFFAVRPEGSVSTLKIQRTERGDSAVYLCASSATGQSQETQYFGPGTRLLVL.

The chain links TRBV7-3 to TRBJ2-2, with D possibly being TRBD1 or TRBD2 (6 bases each). The germline V gene has CDR1 SGHTA and CDR2 FQGTGA. The CDR3 covers 14 residues. V was cut by 2 bases and J by 5 bases, with 9 bases left in between. CDR3 sequence reads: CASSLGGGTGELFF. The DNA of the CDR3 is TGTGCCAGCAGCTTAGGAGGGGGAACCGGGGAGCTGTTTTTT.

This clone was found a few times. The V and J genes are TRBV6-1 and TRBJ1-6, with 7 bases that match TRBD1. Looked up from germline, CDR1 is MNHNS and CDR2 is SASEGT. The CDR3 covers 14 residues. Losses at the gene ends were 8 bases for V and 9 bases for J; bases not matched to a gene: 10. CDR3 region: CASCRDSPISPLHF. DNA of the CDR3: TGTGCCAGCTGCCGGGACAGCCCGATTTCACCCCTCCACTTT.

This clone was counted a few times. J is TRBJ2-5 and V is TRBV19; D unresolved. This CDR3 spans 15 amino acids. With 2 bases removed from V and 5 bases from J, the gap between germline ends came to 15 bases. CDR1 is LNHDA and CDR2 is SQIVND in the germline V gene (reference sequence). CDR3 DNA sequence: TGTGCCAGTAGTATATCGAGACGCGCGAGGGAGACCCAGTACTTC. Encoded protein: CASSISRRARETQYF.

V is TRBV6-4 and J is TRBJ1-1, with 9 bases matching TRBD1. This CDR3 is 19 amino acids long. With V trimmed by 6 bases and J by 0 bases, 17 bases remained unmatched. CDR1 is MRHNA, CDR2 SNTAGT, per germline. CDR3 nucleotides: TGTGCCAGCAGCGGACGAGGACAGGGGAAAATTCAGATGAACACTGAAGCTTTCTTT. Translation: CASSGRGQGKIQMNTEAFF.

The chain recombines TRBV19 with TRBJ1-5; perhaps TRBD1 as D (6 bases). CDR1 is LNHDA, CDR2 SQIVND, per germline (reference sequence). The length of the CDR3 is 15 residues. Deletions cut 3 bases from V and 6 bases from J, with 15 bases between. The DNA of the CDR3 is TGTGCCAGTAGTATCCACAGGGAAGGTAGTCAGCCCCAGCATTTT. Amino acids: CASSIHREGSQPQHF.

The chain employs TRBV18 and TRBJ2-2; 7 bases are a match to TRBD1. CDR3 length: 15 residues. The germline V gene has CDR1 KGHSH and CDR2 LQKENI. J gave up 1 base and V 2 bases, and 1 base lay outside the gene matches. CDR3 DNA sequence: TGTGCCAGCTCACCAAGGGACAGGAACACCGGGGAGCTGTTTTTT. Residues: CASSPRDRNTGELFF.

This sequence joins TRBV18 and TRBJ2-2; 7 bases align to TRBD1. V trimming: 2 bases; J trimming: 6 bases; junction bases outside the gene matches: 9. CDR1 KGHSH and CDR2 LQKENI come from the germline V gene. This CDR3 spans 16 amino acids. DNA of the CDR3: TGTGCCAGCTCACCAGTACAGGGGCTTGTCGCCGGGGAGCTGTTTTTT. It codes for CASSPVQGLVAGELFF.

The rearrangement joins TRBV5-1 to TRBJ1-1; tentative D call: TRBD1 (5 bases). V dropped 5 bases and J dropped 7 bases, with 15 bases sitting between them. CDR3 length equals 13 residues. CDR1 is SGHRS and CDR2 is YFSETQ in the germline V gene. CDR3 bases: TGCGCCAGCAGTCCCAGGGAGGCAGGTGAAGCTTTCTTT. Encoded protein: CASSPREAGEAFF. Drawing the rest from reference TRBV5-1 and TRBJ1-1, the complete variable domain is KAGVTQTPRYLIKTRGQQVTLSCSPISGHRSVSWYQQTPGQGLQFLFEYFSETQRNKGNFPGRFSGRQFSNSRSEMNVSTLELGDSALYLCASSPREAGEAFFGQGTRLTVV.